The next 29 T cell receptor beta chains were all read from a single sample in a study of T cells in women clearing cervical HPV infection (dated by TCRdb to the late 2010s). Receptor amplification or capture employed the immunoSEQ multiplex PCR assay. The source is immuneACCESS, and TCRdb retained only in-frame sequences with V and J called. Part of the clones is not carried over; for the studies checked, unresolved V genes explain less than half of this, and the remainder is unexplained. The sample table includes under 20,000 clones. The top ten clones comprise approximately 12% of the sample. Sequences were obtained from blood buffy coat. All receptors derive from a woman between 18 and 69 years old with a cervical HPV16 infection that either progressed to CIN3+ or cleared (not recorded which).

CDR3 bases read: TGCGCCAGCAGCTTGGGGGACAGGGGTCCTCTGGGTTACAATGAG. Its protein is CASSLGDRGPLGYNE. From start to end, the CDR3 is CASSLGDRGPLGYNEQFF. The chain combines TRBV5-1 with TRBJ2-1, with 10 positions matching TRBD1. The read gets to within 3 residues of the CDR3 end, and the germline J gene fills in the rest. CDR3 size: 18 residues. The germline CDR1 and CDR2 sequences are SGHRS and YFSETQ. The junction had 10 bases not matched to a gene; V was cut back by 0 bases and J by 4 bases.

A note on this clone: The observed sequence ends 3 residues before the CDR3 terminus, with the missing tail filled in from the germline J gene. The chain carries TRBV25-1 and TRBJ1-2; D remains ambiguous. Trimming stripped 5 bases from V and 3 bases from J, with 4 bases between. There are 11 residues in the CDR3. Germline CDR1 and CDR2: MGHDK and SYGVNS. CDR3 bases read: TGTGCCAGCAGTTTAGACTATGGC. This gives the protein CASSLDYG. The whole CDR3 protein is CASSLDYGYTF.

Notes on this clone: The CDR3 end is not reached by the read, which stops 3 residues before it; the germline J gene fills it in. The V gene is TRBV7-1, the J gene TRBJ2-1; 7 bases are shared with TRBD1. TRBV7-1 is known as an ORF, though its function is uncertain. After removal of 1 base from V and 3 bases from J, the junction contained 18 bases not matched to a gene. The CDR3 has 20 amino acids. CDR3 bases read: TGTGCCAGCAGCTCAGAGAGGGCAGGGGGTCCGGACTCAAACTACAATGAG. This sequence encodes CASSSERAGGPDSNYNE. The CDR3 in its entirety is CASSSERAGGPDSNYNEQFF.

CDR3 amino acids: CASSQNQGYTF. The covered CDR3 bases are TGTGCCAGTAGTCAGAACCAGGGC. The chain joins TRBV19 to TRBJ1-2, with no clear D. Coverage ceases 3 residues before the CDR3 finishes, and the germline J gene fills in the end. The CDR3 sequence is 11 residues long. The germline gives CDR1 LNHDA, CDR2 SQIVND (reference sequence).

Turning to this clone: The read ends 3 residues shy of where the CDR3 ends; the end is completed using the germline J gene. The V gene is TRBV11-2, the J gene TRBJ2-2; perhaps TRBD1 as D (6 bases). The CDR3 runs 15 residues. The germline V gene encodes CDR1 SGHAT and CDR2 FQNNGV. V was cut by 5 bases and J by 5 bases, with 15 bases left in between. Incomplete CDR3 DNA: TGTGCCAGCAGCACGTTCAGGGGAAAAACCGGGGAG. Amino acids: CASSTFRGKTGE. The complete CDR3 sequence is CASSTFRGKTGELFF.

A word on this clone: The read is 3 residues too short to cover the CDR3 end, so that end is filled in from the germline J gene. The chain couples TRBV5-6 to TRBJ2-1; perhaps TRBD2 as D (5 bases). This CDR3 is 14 amino acids long. V was pared by 3 bases and J by 3 bases, with 10 bases between. The germline gives CDR1 SGHDT, CDR2 YYEEEE. CDR3 residues: CASSWVRGYNEQFF. The sequenced part of the CDR3 DNA is TGTGCCAGCAGCTGGGTCCGGGGCTACAATGAG.

CDR3 DNA, as far as it was read: TGTGCCAGTAGTATAAACGGACTAGCGGGGGGGCTTAATGAG. Its protein is CASSINGLAGGLNE. In full, the CDR3 reads CASSINGLAGGLNEQFF. The rearrangement links TRBV19 to TRBJ2-1; 15 bases line up with TRBD2. The read gets to within 3 residues of the CDR3 end, and the germline J gene fills in the rest. V lost 2 bases to trimming and J lost 7 bases; unmatched junction nucleotides: 6. Germline loops: CDR1 LNHDA, CDR2 SQIVND (reference sequence). This CDR3 contains 17 residues.

Points on this clone: Read sequence stops 3 residues before the CDR3 end, and the germline J gene provides the missing end. The chain recombines TRBV4-1 with TRBJ2-3, with 10 bases matching TRBD1. The CDR3 runs 15 residues. Germline V gives CDR1 MGHRA, CDR2 YSYEKL. Trimming at V came to 1 base and at J to 4 bases, leaving 2 bases not matched to a gene. CDR3: CASSQATGGADTQYF. CDR3 bases read: TGCGCCAGCAGCCAAGCGACAGGGGGCGCAGATACG.

Regarding this clone: Coverage ceases 3 residues before the CDR3 finishes, and the germline J gene fills in the end. The chain couples TRBV5-1 to TRBJ1-2; unclear D gene. The CDR3 is made up of 14 amino acids. Germline CDR1 is SGHRS and CDR2 is YFSETQ. The sequenced part of the CDR3 DNA is TGCGCCAGCAGCTTGGATCCCCTTGCGGAAGGC. Translating gives CASSLDPLAEG. The whole CDR3 is CASSLDPLAEGYTF.

With respect to this clone: Coverage ceases 3 residues before the CDR3 finishes, and the germline J gene fills in the end. V is TRBV29-1 and J is TRBJ1-1; TRBD1 agrees at 7 bases. This CDR3 comprises 13 residues. V trimming: 6 bases; J trimming: 0 bases; junction bases outside the gene matches: 4. Germline V gene lookup returns CDR1 SQVTM and CDR2 ANQGSEA. The covered CDR3 bases are TGCAGCGTGGGACAGATTATGAACACTGAA. Translated: CSVGQIMNTE. The entire CDR3 protein is CSVGQIMNTEAFF.

In the case of this clone: The CDR3 end lies 3 residues beyond the end of the read and is filled in from the germline J gene. The J gene is TRBJ1-5, the V gene TRBV11-2, with TRBD1 matching 7 bases. The CDR3 is 14 amino acids. Germline assignment: CDR1 SGHAT and CDR2 FQNNGV. The trim removed 5 bases at V and 6 bases at J, leaving 7 bases unmatched. CDR3 DNA (partial): TGTGCCAGCAGCCCAGGGAACAGGGGTCAGCCC. Encoded protein: CASSPGNRGQP. The whole CDR3 protein reads CASSPGNRGQPQHF.

Note on this clone: Sequencing ends 3 residues short of the CDR3 end; the germline J gene provides the rest. V is TRBV2 and J is TRBJ2-3; TRBD1 aligns across 7 bases. The CDR3 spans 13 residues. Germline V lookup: CDR1 SNHLY, CDR2 FYNNEI. J gave up 8 bases and V 6 bases, and 8 bases lay outside the gene matches. CDR3 region: CASRDDRASTQYF. The CDR3 bases that were read are TGTGCCAGCAGGGACGACAGGGCATCTACG.

Concerning this clone: The sequence runs out 3 residues before the end of the CDR3; the remainder is reconstructed from the germline J gene. The chain combines TRBV4-1 with TRBJ2-1; D might be TRBD1 (5 bases). CDR1 MGHRA and CDR2 YSYEKL come from the germline V gene. V lost 0 bases to trimming and J lost 6 bases, with 12 bases between them. The CDR3 has 15 residues. The part of the CDR3 DNA that was read is TGCGCCAGCAGCCAAGATCTCCAGGGCGGCAATGAG. Translated, it gives CASSQDLQGGNE. The CDR3 in full is CASSQDLQGGNEQFF.

Notes on this clone: Read sequence stops 3 residues before the CDR3 end, and the germline J gene provides the missing end. V usage is TRBV2 and J usage is TRBJ2-7, with 8 bases that match TRBD2. With 6 bases clipped from V and 3 bases from J, the junction kept 7 bases outside the gene matches. This CDR3 comprises 14 residues. Germline values: CDR1 SNHLY, CDR2 FYNNEI. The covered CDR3 bases are TGTGCCAGCAGCGCCGGGACTAGTGGCTACGAG. It yields the protein CASSAGTSGYE. The full-length CDR3 reads as CASSAGTSGYEQYF.

In the case of this clone: The CDR3 end falls 3 residues outside the read, so it is completed with the germline J gene. V is TRBV20-1 and J is TRBJ2-3, with 10 bases that match TRBD1. This CDR3 is 15 amino acids long. J lost 3 bases, V lost 5 bases, and 8 bases had no gene match. CDR1 is DFQATT and CDR2 is SNEGSKA in the germline V gene (reference sequence). CDR3 in amino acids: CSAGQGEFVTDTQYF. The sequenced part of the CDR3 DNA is TGCAGTGCTGGACAGGGGGAGTTTGTGACAGATACG.

In regard to this clone: The read ends 3 residues shy of where the CDR3 ends; the end is completed using the germline J gene. The chain is built from TRBV19 and TRBJ2-7, with a tentative D call TRBD1 (6 bases). The CDR3 runs to 13 residues. The V end was cut by 5 bases, the J end by 3 bases, with 11 bases between. Per germline, CDR1 LNHDA and CDR2 SQIVND (reference sequence). CDR3 DNA (partial): TGTGCCAGTAGTCCTCGGACAGTCTACGAG. Its protein is CASSPRTVYE. The entire CDR3 protein reads CASSPRTVYEQYF. Based on the CDR3 plus reference TRBV19 and TRBJ2-7, the full variable domain is DGGITQSPKYLFRKEGQNVTLSCEQNLNHDAMYWYRQDPGQGLRLIYYSQIVNDFQKGDIAEGYSVSREKKESFPLTVTSAQKNPTAFYLCASSPRTVYEQYFGPGTRLTVT.

With respect to this clone: Read sequence stops 3 residues before the CDR3 end, and the germline J gene provides the missing end. The J gene is TRBJ2-1, the V gene TRBV5-1, with 9 nucleotides matching TRBD2. Germline CDR1 is SGHRS and CDR2 is YFSETQ. This CDR3 spans 16 amino acids. Trimming removed 0 bases from V and 9 bases from J; junction bases left unmatched: 10. The CDR3 is CASSLAAAGGLTEQFF. The sequenced part of the CDR3 DNA is TGCGCCAGCAGCTTGGCGGCGGCGGGAGGGCTGACTGAG.

To note about this clone: The read terminates 3 residues before the CDR3 end, so the remaining end is supplied by the germline J gene. The V and J genes are TRBV19 and TRBJ1-2; D is unresolved. Germline loops: CDR1 LNHDA, CDR2 SQIVND (reference sequence). This CDR3 contains 14 residues. Trimming removed 3 bases at V and 4 bases at J, with 12 bases between. CDR3 DNA (partial): TGTGCCAGTAGTATCTCCGCCGTACTCTATGGC. Amino acid sequence: CASSISAVLYG. The full CDR3 is CASSISAVLYGYTF. The variable domain in full, completed from reference TRBV19 and TRBJ1-2, reads DGGITQSPKYLFRKEGQNVTLSCEQNLNHDAMYWYRQDPGQGLRLIYYSQIVNDFQKGDIAEGYSVSREKKESFPLTVTSAQKNPTAFYLCASSISAVLYGYTFGSGTRLTVV.

To note about this clone: The CDR3 end lies 3 residues beyond the end of the read and is filled in from the germline J gene. V and J are TRBV5-1 and TRBJ1-4; tentatively, D is TRBD1 (6 bases). Germline lookup yields CDR1 SGHRS and CDR2 YFSETQ. Trimming took off 4 bases at V and 1 base at J, with 14 bases between the two ends. The CDR3 spans 16 residues. CDR3 DNA, as far as it was read: TGCGCCAGCAGCCAACAGGGTATGGGAACTAATGAAAAA. Amino acid sequence: CASSQQGMGTNEK. The complete CDR3 protein is CASSQQGMGTNEKLFF.

Details on this clone: Read data end 3 residues before the CDR3 end; the end is taken from the germline J gene. V is TRBV11-2 and J is TRBJ2-7; unclear D gene. V lost 1 base and J 1 base, leaving 8 bases between the germline ends. This CDR3 comprises 14 residues. Germline CDR1 is SGHAT and CDR2 is FQNNGV. The covered CDR3 bases are TGTGCCAGCAGCTTAGGCACACCTTCCTACGAG. Translation: CASSLGTPSYE. The full CDR3 protein is CASSLGTPSYEQYF.

On this clone itself: The CDR3 goes on 3 residues after the read ends, and that part is filled in from the germline J gene. This chain connects TRBV20-1 to TRBJ1-2; perhaps TRBD1 as D (5 bases). CDR1 is DFQATT, CDR2 SNEGSKA, per germline (reference sequence). V shed 3 bases and J shed 5 bases, with 16 bases lying between them. The CDR3 loop spans 14 amino acids. The chain's CDR3 is CSASLGGNSYGYTF. Incomplete CDR3 DNA: TGCAGTGCTAGTTTGGGGGGGAATAGTTATGGC.

In regard to this clone: The read gets to within 3 residues of the CDR3 end, and the germline J gene fills in the rest. The V call is TRBV29-1, the J call TRBJ1-3; D ambiguous. The CDR3 runs 15 residues. In germline, CDR1 is SQVTM, CDR2 ANQGSEA. V lost 3 bases, J lost 0 bases, and 12 bases lay in between. CDR3 DNA (partial): TGCAGCGTTGAGTCCCGACAAACCTCTGGAAACACC. This sequence encodes CSVESRQTSGNT. The CDR3 in its entirety is CSVESRQTSGNTIYF.

In regard to this clone: The CDR3 goes on 3 residues after the read ends, and that part is filled in from the germline J gene. The chain combines TRBV7-8 with TRBJ2-2, with TRBD1 matching 7 bases. Losses at the gene ends were 6 bases for V and 8 bases for J; bases not matched to a gene: 9. The CDR3 extends over 14 amino acids. Germline V gives CDR1 SGHVS, CDR2 FQNEAQ. This chain's CDR3 is CASSPDRVGGELFF. The CDR3 DNA, read in part, is TGTGCCAGCAGTCCTGACAGGGTTGGTGGGGAG.

For this clone: Read data end 3 residues before the CDR3 end; the end is taken from the germline J gene. In the same sample, other DNA sequences code for this CDR3. The chain recombines TRBV20-1 with TRBJ1-1; 9 nucleotides match TRBD1. Germline V gives CDR1 DFQATT, CDR2 SNEGSKA (reference sequence). The CDR3 has 14 amino acids. After removal of 6 bases from V and 1 base from J, the junction contained 6 bases not matched to a gene. The CDR3 reads CSAPGQGWNTEAFF. CDR3 bases read: TGCAGTGCGCCGGGACAGGGTTGGAACACTGAA.

As regards this clone: The read stops 3 residues short of the end of the CDR3; the missing end is completed from the germline J gene. This chain links TRBV18 with TRBJ1-2, with 7 bases lining up with TRBD1. Germline V gene lookup returns CDR1 KGHSH and CDR2 LQKENI. The CDR3 contains 13 residues. The covered CDR3 bases are TGTGCCAGCTCACCCAACTTGGACAGGAGT. Translating gives CASSPNLDRS. The complete CDR3 reads CASSPNLDRSYTF.

A note on this clone: Read coverage stops 3 residues before the CDR3 terminus; the germline J gene supplies the remainder. The chain joins TRBV29-1 to TRBJ2-1; no definite D call. The CDR3 spans 10 residues. The V end lost 3 bases, the J end lost 9 bases, and 6 bases lay between the germline ends. CDR1 SQVTM and CDR2 ANQGSEA come from the germline V gene. CDR3 bases read: TGCAGCGTTGACGGTGGTGAG. Protein product: CSVDGGE. The full CDR3 sequence reads CSVDGGEQFF.

Points on this clone: The read halts 3 residues ahead of the CDR3 end, with the missing end drawn from the germline J gene. This chain links TRBV5-1 with TRBJ1-1; TRBD1 is a possible D gene (6 bases). Looked up from germline, CDR1 is SGHRS and CDR2 is YFSETQ. V lost 2 bases to trimming and J lost 2 bases, with 10 bases between them. The CDR3 contains 14 residues. CDR3 sequence: CASSLQGTNTEAFF. The DNA read from the CDR3 is TGCGCCAGCAGCTTACAGGGTACTAACACTGAA.

Comment on this clone: The missing CDR3 end, 3 residues past where the read stops, is filled in from the germline J gene. V is TRBV30 and J is TRBJ2-7; tentative D call: TRBD1 (5 bases). The ends were cut back, 3 bases at V and 0 bases at J, with 9 bases in the middle. The CDR3 sequence is 13 residues long. Germline V gene lookup returns CDR1 GTSNPN and CDR2 SVGIG (reference sequence). CDR3 bases read: TGTGCCTGGAGCCCCAGGGCCTCCTACGAG. Protein sequence: CAWSPRASYE. The complete CDR3 protein is CAWSPRASYEQYF.

As regards this clone: The read ends 3 residues shy of where the CDR3 ends; the end is completed using the germline J gene. This chain joins TRBV24-1 and TRBJ2-2; D may be TRBD1 (5 bases). Deletions cut 8 bases from V and 1 base from J, with 7 bases between. The CDR3 is made up of 13 amino acids. CDR1 and CDR2 (germline): KGHDR, SFDVKD. CDR3 in amino acids: CATTQGNTGELFF. CDR3 DNA, as far as it was read: TGTGCCACCACCCAGGGGAACACCGGGGAG.